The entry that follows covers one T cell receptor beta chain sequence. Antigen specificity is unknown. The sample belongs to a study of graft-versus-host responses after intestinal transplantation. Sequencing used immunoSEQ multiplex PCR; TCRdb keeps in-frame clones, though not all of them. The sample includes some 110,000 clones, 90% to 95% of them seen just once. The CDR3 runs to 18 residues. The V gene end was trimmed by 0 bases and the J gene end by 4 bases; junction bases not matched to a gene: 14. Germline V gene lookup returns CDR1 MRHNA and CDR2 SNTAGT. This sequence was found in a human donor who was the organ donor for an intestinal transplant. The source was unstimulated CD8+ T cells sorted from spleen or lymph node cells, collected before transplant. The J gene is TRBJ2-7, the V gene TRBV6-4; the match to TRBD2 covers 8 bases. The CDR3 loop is CASSDSRDKREPGYEQYF. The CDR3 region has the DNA TGTGCCAGCAGTGACTCGAGGGACAAGCGGGAGCCGGGATACGAGCAGTACTTC.